The sequence of this T cell receptor beta chain was determined in a study of blood T cells in healthy people across ages. Findings and caveats of the study: Among long-lived donors, naive CD4+ cells were more numerous and diversity higher than in aged donors.

Sample-barcoded 5' priming and a J-beta primer mix drove a second PCR of roughly 6 to 12 cycles. A template-switch adaptor that had 12 random nucleotides put a tag on each cDNA molecule. TCRdb passed the 5' RACE reads through MiXCR, listing each CDR3 protein once. The table shows some 1.8 million distinct CDR3 sequences, with about two fifths occurring only once. About this clonotype itself: Antigen specificity is unknown.

V was clipped by 5 bases and J by 4 bases, with 19 bases between them. The CDR3 loop spans 15 amino acids. Germline V lookup: CDR1 SQVTM, CDR2 ANQGSEA. Samples had at least 6.5 million PBMCs isolated from them. Extracted total RNA amounted to at least 5.5 micrograms for each sample. The chain is built from TRBV29-1 and TRBJ2-3; D possibly matches TRBD1 or TRBD2 (6 bases each). Sequenced sample: blood. The TCR originated in a human donor in good health. The CDR3: CSVLVPRGPSDTQYF. CDR3 DNA: TGCAGCGTTTTGGTCCCACGGGGGCCCTCAGATACGCAGTATTTT.